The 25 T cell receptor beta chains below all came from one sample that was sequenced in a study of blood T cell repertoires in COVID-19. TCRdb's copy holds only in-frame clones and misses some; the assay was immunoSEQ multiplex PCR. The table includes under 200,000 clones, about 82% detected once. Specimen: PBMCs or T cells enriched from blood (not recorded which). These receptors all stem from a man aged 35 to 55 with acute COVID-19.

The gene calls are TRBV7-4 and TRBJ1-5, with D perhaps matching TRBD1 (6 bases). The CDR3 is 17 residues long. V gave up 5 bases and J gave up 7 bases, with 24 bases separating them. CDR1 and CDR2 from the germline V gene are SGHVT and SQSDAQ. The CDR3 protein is CASSRPSLEGVRQPQHF. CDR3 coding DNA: TGTGCCAGCAGCCGGCCTTCCCTTGAGGGGGTAAGGCAGCCCCAGCATTTT.

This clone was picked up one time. The CDR3 region is CASSSGDYNEQFF. The CDR3 nucleotides are TGTGCCAGTTCGAGCGGGGATTACAATGAGCAGTTCTTC. This rearrangement joins TRBV27 to TRBJ2-1; 7 bases are a match to TRBD2. This CDR3 comprises 13 residues. Looked up from germline, CDR1 is MNHEY and CDR2 is SMNVEV (reference sequence). The V segment lost 9 bases and the J segment 4 bases; nucleotides outside the gene matches: 6.

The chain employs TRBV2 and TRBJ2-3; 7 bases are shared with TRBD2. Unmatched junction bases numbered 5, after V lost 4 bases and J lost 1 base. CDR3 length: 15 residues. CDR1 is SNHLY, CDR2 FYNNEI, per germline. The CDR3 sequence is CASSGLAGGTDTQYF. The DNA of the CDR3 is TGTGCCAGCAGTGGTCTTGCGGGAGGCACAGATACGCAGTATTTT. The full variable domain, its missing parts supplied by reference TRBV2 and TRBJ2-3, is EPEVTQTPSHQVTQMGQEVILRCVPISNHLYFYWYRQILGQKVEFLVSFYNNEISEKSEIFDDQFSVERPDGSNFTLKIRSTKLEDSAMYFCASSGLAGGTDTQYFGPGTRLTVL.

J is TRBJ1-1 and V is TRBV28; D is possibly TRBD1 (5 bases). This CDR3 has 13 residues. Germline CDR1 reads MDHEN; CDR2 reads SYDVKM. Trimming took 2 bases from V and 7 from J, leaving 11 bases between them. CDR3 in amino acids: CASSLSAGGEAFF. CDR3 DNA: TGTGCCAGCAGTTTAAGTGCGGGGGGTGAAGCTTTCTTT.

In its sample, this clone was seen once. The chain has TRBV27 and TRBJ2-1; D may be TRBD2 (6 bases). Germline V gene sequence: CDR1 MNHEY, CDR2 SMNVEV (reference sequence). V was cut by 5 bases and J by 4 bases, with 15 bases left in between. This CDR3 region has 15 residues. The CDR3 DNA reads TGTGCCAGCAGTGGGGAGGCAGGGCCATACAATGAGCAGTTCTTC. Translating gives CASSGEAGPYNEQFF.

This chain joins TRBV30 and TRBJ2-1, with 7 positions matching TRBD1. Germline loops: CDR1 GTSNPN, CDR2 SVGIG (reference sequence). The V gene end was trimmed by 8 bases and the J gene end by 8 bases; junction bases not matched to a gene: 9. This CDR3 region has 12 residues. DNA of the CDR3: TGTGCCGTCCTCCCGACAGGGCATGAGCAGTTCTTC. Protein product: CAVLPTGHEQFF.

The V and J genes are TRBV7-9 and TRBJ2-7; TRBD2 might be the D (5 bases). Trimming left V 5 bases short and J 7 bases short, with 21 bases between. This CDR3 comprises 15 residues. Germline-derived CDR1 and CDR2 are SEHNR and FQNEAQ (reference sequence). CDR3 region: CASSPWNLQGGEQYF. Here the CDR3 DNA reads TGTGCCAGCAGCCCCTGGAACTTACAAGGCGGGGAGCAGTACTTC.

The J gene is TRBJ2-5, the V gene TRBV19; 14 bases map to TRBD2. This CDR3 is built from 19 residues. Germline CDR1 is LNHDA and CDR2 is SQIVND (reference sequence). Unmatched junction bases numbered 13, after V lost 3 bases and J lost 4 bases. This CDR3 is CASSIRHGLGTSGRETQYF. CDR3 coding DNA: TGTGCCAGTAGTATCAGGCACGGTCTTGGGACTAGCGGGAGAGAGACCCAGTACTTC.

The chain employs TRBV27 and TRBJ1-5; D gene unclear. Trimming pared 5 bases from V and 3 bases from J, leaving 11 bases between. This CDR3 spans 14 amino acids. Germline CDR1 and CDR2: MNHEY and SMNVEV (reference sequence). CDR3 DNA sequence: TGTGCCAGCAGTCCAGGCTTCCTCAATCAGCCCCAGCATTTT. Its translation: CASSPGFLNQPQHF.

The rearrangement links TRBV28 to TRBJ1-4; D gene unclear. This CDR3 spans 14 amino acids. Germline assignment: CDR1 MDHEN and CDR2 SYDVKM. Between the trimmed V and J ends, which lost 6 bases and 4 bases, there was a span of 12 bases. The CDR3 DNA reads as TGTGCCAGCAGGCGTACAGATTATAATGAAAAACTGTTTTTT. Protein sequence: CASRRTDYNEKLFF.

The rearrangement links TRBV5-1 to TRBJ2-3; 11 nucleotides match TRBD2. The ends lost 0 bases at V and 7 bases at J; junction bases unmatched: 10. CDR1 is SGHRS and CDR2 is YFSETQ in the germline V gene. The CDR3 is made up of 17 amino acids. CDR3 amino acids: CASSLGTSGSPQHTQYF. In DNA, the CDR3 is TGCGCCAGCAGCTTGGGTACTAGCGGGAGCCCTCAACATACGCAGTATTTT.

CDR3 loop: CASSQLQGESQPQHF. CDR3 DNA sequence: TGTGCCAGCAGCCAATTACAGGGGGAGAGTCAGCCCCAGCATTTT. The genes are TRBV7-6 and TRBJ1-5, with 8 bases matching TRBD1. The CDR3 loop spans 15 amino acids. V lost 5 bases and J lost 6; bases outside the gene matches: 9. Germline assignment: CDR1 SGHVS and CDR2 FNYEAQ.

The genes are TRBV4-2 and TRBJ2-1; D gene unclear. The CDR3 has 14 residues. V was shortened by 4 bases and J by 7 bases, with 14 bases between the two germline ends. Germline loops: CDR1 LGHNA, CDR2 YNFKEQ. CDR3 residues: CASSPTGEVNEQFF. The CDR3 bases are TGTGCCAGCAGCCCCACCGGAGAGGTGAATGAGCAGTTCTTC.

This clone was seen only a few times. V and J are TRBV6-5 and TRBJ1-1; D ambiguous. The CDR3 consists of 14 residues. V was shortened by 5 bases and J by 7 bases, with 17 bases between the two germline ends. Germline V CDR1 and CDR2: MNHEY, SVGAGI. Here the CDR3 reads CASSKRGSRDEAFF. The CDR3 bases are TGTGCCAGCAGTAAAAGAGGGAGCCGGGATGAAGCTTTCTTT.

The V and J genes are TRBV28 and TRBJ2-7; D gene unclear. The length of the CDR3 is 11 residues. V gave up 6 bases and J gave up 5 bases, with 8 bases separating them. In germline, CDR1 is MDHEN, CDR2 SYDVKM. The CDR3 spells CASSHGHEQYF. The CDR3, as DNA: TGTGCCAGCAGCCATGGCCACGAGCAGTACTTC.

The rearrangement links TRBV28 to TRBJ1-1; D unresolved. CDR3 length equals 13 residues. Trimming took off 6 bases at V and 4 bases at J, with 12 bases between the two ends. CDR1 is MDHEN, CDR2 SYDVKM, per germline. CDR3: CASSGGVGTEAFF. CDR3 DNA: TGTGCCAGCAGCGGAGGTGTGGGCACTGAAGCTTTCTTT.

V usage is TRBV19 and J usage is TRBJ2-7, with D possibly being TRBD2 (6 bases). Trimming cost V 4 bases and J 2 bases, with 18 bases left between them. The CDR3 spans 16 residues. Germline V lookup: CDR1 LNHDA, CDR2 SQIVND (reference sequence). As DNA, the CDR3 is TGTGCCAGTAGTAATATCAACGGGACTGTACCCTACGAGCAGTACTTC. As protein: CASSNINGTVPYEQYF.

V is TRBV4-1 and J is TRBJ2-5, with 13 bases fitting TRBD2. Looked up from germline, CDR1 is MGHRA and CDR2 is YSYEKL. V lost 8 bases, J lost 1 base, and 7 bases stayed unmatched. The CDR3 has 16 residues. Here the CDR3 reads CASGRGTSGVQETQYF. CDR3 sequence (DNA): TGCGCCAGCGGCAGGGGGACTAGCGGGGTCCAAGAGACCCAGTACTTC.

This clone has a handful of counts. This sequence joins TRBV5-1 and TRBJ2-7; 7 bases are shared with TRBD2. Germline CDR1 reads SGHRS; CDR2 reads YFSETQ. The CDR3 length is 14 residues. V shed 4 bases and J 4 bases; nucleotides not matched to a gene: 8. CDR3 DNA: TGCGCCAGCAGCCTAAACCTAGCGGTTTACGAGCAGTACTTC. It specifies CASSLNLAVYEQYF.

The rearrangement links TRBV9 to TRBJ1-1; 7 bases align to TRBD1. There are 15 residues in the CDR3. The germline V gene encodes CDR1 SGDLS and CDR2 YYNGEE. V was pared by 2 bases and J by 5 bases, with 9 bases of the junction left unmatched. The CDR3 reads CASSVGEQGRTEAFF. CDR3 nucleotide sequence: TGTGCCAGCAGCGTGGGCGAACAGGGGCGGACTGAAGCTTTCTTT.

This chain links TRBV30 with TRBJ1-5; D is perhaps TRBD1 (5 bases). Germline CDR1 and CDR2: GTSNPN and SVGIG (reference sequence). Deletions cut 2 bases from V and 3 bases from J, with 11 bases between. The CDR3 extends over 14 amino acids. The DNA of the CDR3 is TGTGCCTGGAGTAAGGGGAACATCAATCAGCCCCAGCATTTT. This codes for CAWSKGNINQPQHF.

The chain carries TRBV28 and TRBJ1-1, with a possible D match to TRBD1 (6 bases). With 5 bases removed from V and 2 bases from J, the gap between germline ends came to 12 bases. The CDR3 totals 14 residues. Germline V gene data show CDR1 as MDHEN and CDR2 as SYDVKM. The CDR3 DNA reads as TGTGCCAGCAGTGAGGGGACACTAAACACTGAAGCTTTCTTT. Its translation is CASSEGTLNTEAFF.

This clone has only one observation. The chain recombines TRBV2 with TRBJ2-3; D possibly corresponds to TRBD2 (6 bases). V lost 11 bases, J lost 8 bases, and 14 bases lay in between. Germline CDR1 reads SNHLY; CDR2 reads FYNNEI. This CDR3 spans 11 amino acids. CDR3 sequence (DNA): TGTGCCTGTGGGGAGGACTTTACGCAGTATTTT. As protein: CACGEDFTQYF.

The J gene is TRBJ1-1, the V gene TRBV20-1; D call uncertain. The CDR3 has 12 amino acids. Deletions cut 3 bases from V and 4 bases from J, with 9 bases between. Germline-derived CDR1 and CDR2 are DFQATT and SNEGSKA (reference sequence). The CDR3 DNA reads TGCAGTGCTAGTTCGTATTTCACTGAAGCTTTCTTT. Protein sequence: CSASSYFTEAFF.

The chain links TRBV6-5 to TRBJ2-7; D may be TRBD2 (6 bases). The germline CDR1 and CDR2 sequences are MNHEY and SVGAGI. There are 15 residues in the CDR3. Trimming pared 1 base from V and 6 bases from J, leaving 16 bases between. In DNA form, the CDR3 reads TGTGCCAGCAGTTACTATCCAGGCGCGGGGTCCGAGCAGTACTTC. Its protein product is CASSYYPGAGSEQYF.